The 24 T cell receptor beta chains reported below all come from one sample, sequenced in a study of blood T cell repertoires in COVID-19. The table came from immunoSEQ multiplex PCR; TCRdb's copy has only in-frame clones and leaves some out. Altogether 250,000 or so clones are present, around 90% being singletons, with the ten largest covering approximately 2.3%. Sequencing was carried out using peripheral blood. The receptor set was obtained from a woman aged 55-69 years with COVID-19, enrolled during active disease.

The CDR3 loop is CASSQEPRGGDQPQHF. The CDR3 DNA is TGCGCCAGCAGCCAAGAGCCCAGGGGAGGGGATCAGCCCCAGCATTTT. This chain joins TRBV4-1 and TRBJ1-5, with D perhaps TRBD1 (6 bases). The germline gives CDR1 MGHRA, CDR2 YSYEKL. The ends were cut back, 0 bases at V and 5 bases at J, with 14 bases in the middle. The CDR3 totals 16 residues.

This chain joins TRBV11-2 and TRBJ1-4; 7 nucleotides agree with TRBD1. Trimming cost V 4 bases and J 7 bases; bases outside gene matches: 12. Germline lookup yields CDR1 SGHAT and CDR2 FQNNGV. The CDR3 contains 16 residues. CDR3 DNA: TGTGCCAGCAGCTCTATCAAGGCCCGGACAGGTGAAAAACTGTTTTTT. Protein sequence: CASSSIKARTGEKLFF.

The CDR3 DNA reads as TGTGCCAGTACCCCTACTCTCGGGGCTGAAGCTTTCTTT. This sequence encodes CASTPTLGAEAFF. The rearrangement joins TRBV19 to TRBJ1-1; D is unresolved. CDR1 is LNHDA and CDR2 is SQIVND in the germline V gene (reference sequence). This CDR3 is built from 13 residues. V gave up 7 bases and J gave up 6 bases, with 15 bases separating them.

The CDR3 sequence: CASSEGGLLESYEQYF. DNA for the CDR3: TGTGCCAGCAGTGAAGGCGGACTCCTCGAATCCTACGAGCAGTACTTC. The V call is TRBV25-1, the J call TRBJ2-7, with a weak D call TRBD2 (5 bases). Deletions cut 2 bases from V and 1 base from J, with 15 bases between. From germline, CDR1 is MGHDK and CDR2 SYGVNS. The CDR3 spans 16 residues.

This chain joins TRBV5-4 and TRBJ2-7; 7 nucleotides line up with TRBD1. Germline CDR1 SGHNT, CDR2 YYREEE (reference sequence). This CDR3 region has 14 residues. The trim removed 4 bases at V and 5 bases at J, leaving 9 bases unmatched. The DNA of the CDR3 is TGTGCCAGCAGCCCCGACAGGGTGAGGGACGAGCAGTACTTC. It is translated as CASSPDRVRDEQYF.

The V gene is TRBV7-9, the J gene TRBJ1-4, with no clear D. CDR1 SEHNR and CDR2 FQNEAQ come from the germline V gene (reference sequence). V was trimmed by 2 bases and J by 6 bases, leaving 7 bases between them. This CDR3 contains 13 residues. In nucleotides, the CDR3 is TGTGCCAGCAGCTTAACATCCGATGAAAAACTGTTTTTT. This encodes CASSLTSDEKLFF.

The V and J genes are TRBV4-3 and TRBJ1-1, with TRBD1 matching 7 bases. The CDR3 covers 13 residues. V shed 5 bases, J shed 5 bases, and the junction held 5 bases outside the gene matches. CDR1 and CDR2 from the germline V gene are LGHNA and YSLEER. This CDR3 is CASSVTGRTEAFF. The CDR3 DNA reads as TGCGCCAGCAGCGTGACAGGGAGGACTGAAGCTTTCTTT.

The CDR3 loop is CSVAGGLETQYF. The CDR3 bases are TGCAGCGTGGCGGGGGGGCTCGAGACCCAGTACTTC. The genes are TRBV29-1 and TRBJ2-5, with 9 bases identical to TRBD2. The CDR3 loop spans 12 amino acids. V lost 6 bases to trimming and J lost 5 bases; unmatched junction nucleotides: 4. CDR1 and CDR2 from the germline V gene are SQVTM and ANQGSEA.

V gene TRBV12-3 or TRBV12-4 combines with J gene TRBJ1-1; D is possibly TRBD1 (6 bases). This CDR3 has 13 residues. V lost 6 bases, J lost 1 base, and 9 bases lay in between. CDR3 loop: CASRRTENTEAFF. As DNA, the CDR3 is TGTGCCAGCAGACGGACAGAGAACACTGAAGCTTTCTTT.

The chain uses TRBV6-4 and TRBJ2-2; D is ambiguous. This CDR3 has 15 residues. V lost 3 bases and J 0 bases, leaving 8 bases between the germline ends. The germline V gene encodes CDR1 MRHNA and CDR2 SNTAGT. CDR3 protein: CASSEGQPNTGELFF. CDR3 bases: TGTGCCAGCAGTGAGGGCCAACCGAACACCGGGGAGCTGTTTTTT.

The chain employs TRBV11-2 and TRBJ1-1; D is ambiguous. This CDR3 is 13 amino acids long. Trimming pared 5 bases from V and 0 bases from J, leaving 7 bases between. CDR1 and CDR2 (germline): SGHAT, FQNNGV. This chain's CDR3 is CASSPRLNTEAFF. In DNA, the CDR3 is TGTGCCAGCAGCCCCCGGTTGAACACTGAAGCTTTCTTT.

This chain links TRBV7-9 with TRBJ1-1; TRBD1 matches at 9 bases. V was pared by 5 bases and J by 0 bases, with 4 bases of the junction left unmatched. Germline loops: CDR1 SEHNR, CDR2 FQNEAQ (reference sequence). This CDR3 spans 15 amino acids. The CDR3 region has the DNA TGTGCCAGCAGCCTGGGACAGGGAATGAACACTGAAGCTTTCTTT. Residues: CASSLGQGMNTEAFF.

Turning to this clone: A much larger clone lies one base from this, so it may be a read error. The sample carries other DNA sequences with the same CDR3. This rearrangement joins TRBV6-6 to TRBJ1-1, with D uncertain. Germline V gene lookup returns CDR1 MNHNY and CDR2 SVGAGI (reference sequence). Trimming removed 3 bases from V and 1 base from J, with 9 bases in between. The CDR3 is made up of 14 amino acids. As DNA, the CDR3 is TGTGCCAGCAGTTATTCCGAGGGGAACACTGAAGCTTTCTTT. Translated, it gives CASSYSEGNTEAFF.

The chain is built from TRBV11-2 and TRBJ2-1, with 12 bases lining up with TRBD2. The CDR3 is made up of 17 amino acids. Per germline, CDR1 SGHAT and CDR2 FQNNGV. V gave up 5 bases and J gave up 3 bases; unmatched junction bases: 8. CDR3 nucleotides: TGTGCCAGCAGCGTACTCACTAGCGGGGGGTACTACAATGAGCAGTTCTTC. This gives the protein CASSVLTSGGYYNEQFF.

The chain links TRBV2 to TRBJ2-1; TRBD2 is a possible D gene (6 bases). In germline, CDR1 is SNHLY, CDR2 FYNNEI. This CDR3 comprises 15 residues. Between the trimmed V and J ends, which lost 5 bases and 4 bases, there was a span of 15 bases. CDR3 sequence (DNA): TGTGCCAGCAGTTTGGAGGGACCGGGGTACAATGAGCAGTTCTTC. Protein sequence: CASSLEGPGYNEQFF.

The genes are TRBV5-1 and TRBJ1-5; 7 bases are shared with TRBD1. The CDR3 totals 14 residues. Trimming removed 4 bases from V and 3 bases from J; junction bases left unmatched: 4. Germline CDR1 and CDR2: SGHRS and YFSETQ. The CDR3 DNA sequence: TGCGCCAGCAGCCCGGGACAGCCCAATCAGCCCCAGCATTTT. Translating it yields CASSPGQPNQPQHF. Drawing the rest from reference TRBV5-1 and TRBJ1-5, the complete variable domain is KAGVTQTPRYLIKTRGQQVTLSCSPISGHRSVSWYQQTPGQGLQFLFEYFSETQRNKGNFPGRFSGRQFSNSRSEMNVSTLELGDSALYLCASSPGQPNQPQHFGDGTRLSIL.

The chain recombines TRBV7-8 with TRBJ1-6; 9 bases fit TRBD1. This CDR3 is built from 14 residues. Germline-derived CDR1 and CDR2 are SGHVS and FQNEAQ. After removal of 5 bases from V and 7 bases from J, the junction contained 3 bases not matched to a gene. CDR3 sequence (DNA): TGTGCCAGCAGCCCAGACAGGGGGAATTCACCCCTCCACTTT. It is translated as CASSPDRGNSPLHF.

This chain links TRBV6-5 with TRBJ2-5, with TRBD1 matching over 9 bases. Germline trimming cut 9 bases from V and 0 bases from J; bases unmatched to any gene: 5. CDR1 MNHEY and CDR2 SVGAGI come from the germline V gene. The CDR3 length is 14 residues. The CDR3 here is CARNGTGYQETQYF. As DNA, the CDR3 is TGTGCCAGAAACGGGACAGGGTACCAAGAGACCCAGTACTTC.

This clone showed up just once. The V gene is TRBV13, the J gene TRBJ2-1, with 13 positions matching TRBD2. The germline CDR1 and CDR2 sequences are PRHDT and FYEKMQ (reference sequence). V trimming: 1 base; J trimming: 4 bases; junction bases outside the gene matches: 7. The CDR3 covers 18 residues. CDR3 DNA: TGTGCCAGCAGCTTAGAAGGGGGGACTAGCGGGGAGTACAATGAGCAGTTCTTC. It yields the protein CASSLEGGTSGEYNEQFF.

The rearrangement links TRBV5-4 to TRBJ1-5; TRBD1 matches 7 bases. This CDR3 region has 13 residues. After removal of 3 bases from V and 11 bases from J, the junction contained 8 bases not matched to a gene. Germline loops: CDR1 SGHNT, CDR2 YYREEE (reference sequence). CDR3: CASSYDRARSQHF. The CDR3 nucleotides are TGTGCCAGCAGCTACGACAGGGCTAGGTCCCAGCATTTT.

This clone was observed once. The V call is TRBV7-8, the J call TRBJ1-1; 11 nucleotides line up with TRBD1. V trimming: 6 bases; J trimming: 5 bases; junction bases outside the gene matches: 11. The CDR3 extends over 16 amino acids. Per germline, CDR1 SGHVS and CDR2 FQNEAQ. CDR3 nucleotide sequence: TGTGCCAGCAGTCGGGTTGGGACAGGGGGTGTAACTGAAGCTTTCTTT. Protein sequence: CASSRVGTGGVTEAFF.

The chain combines TRBV4-1 with TRBJ1-2, with 7 bases lining up with TRBD1. Germline-derived CDR1 and CDR2 are MGHRA and YSYEKL. V was clipped by 4 bases and J by 5 bases; unmatched bases: 7. The CDR3 has 14 residues. CDR3 sequence: CASSLGQRSYGYTF. The CDR3, as DNA: TGCGCCAGCAGCCTGGGACAGCGATCTTATGGCTACACCTTC.

The V call is TRBV6-2 or TRBV6-3, the J call TRBJ1-5, with 11 bases lining up with TRBD1. Germline CDR1 MNHEY, CDR2 SVGEGT. J lost 7 bases, V lost 6 bases, and 5 bases had no gene match. The CDR3 length is 14 residues. The CDR3 nucleotides read TGTGCCAGCAGCCCAGGGACAGGGGGACAGCCCCAGCATTTT. Its translation: CASSPGTGGQPQHF.

J is TRBJ1-3 and V is TRBV10-3; 7 bases agree with TRBD1. The germline V gene has CDR1 ENHRY and CDR2 SYGVKD. CDR3 length: 13 residues. Trimming cost V 7 bases and J 4 bases; bases outside gene matches: 4. Here the CDR3 reads CAITDRVGNTIYF. CDR3 DNA sequence: TGTGCCATCACCGACAGGGTGGGAAACACCATATATTTT.